The 24 T cell receptor beta chains presented below share a single source sample, sequenced in a study of regulatory T cells in long-lasting Graves disease. As for time point: persistent/refractory GD, antithyroid drugs over 5 years with positive TRAb. The TCR library was made from RNA that had been extracted from PBMCs in TRIzol. Relying on iRepertoire HTBI primers and Arm-PCR of CDR3 regions, the team built TCR beta libraries. TCRdb re-called the multiplex PCR reads with MiXCR, one entry per CDR3 protein. In the table there are under 450,000 distinct CDR3 sequences, roughly 20% of which are singletons. Sequences were derived from peripheral blood mononuclear cells (PBMCs), sampled when the disease was refractory, from a patient treated with antithyroid drugs. The source is a woman in her thirties or forties with Graves disease.

This clonotype occurred a few times. This rearrangement joins TRBV5-1 to TRBJ1-1; the D is unclear. Trimming shortened V by 1 base and J by 1 base, and 11 bases separated the two germline ends. This CDR3 has 15 residues. Germline loops: CDR1 SGHRS, CDR2 YFSETQ. The CDR3 region has the DNA TGCGCCAGCAGCTTGTCATCAGCAGCGAACACTGAAGCTTTCTTT. It codes for CASSLSSAANTEAFF. The full variable domain, its missing parts supplied by reference TRBV5-1 and TRBJ1-1, is KAGVTQTPRYLIKTRGQQVTLSCSPISGHRSVSWYQQTPGQGLQFLFEYFSETQRNKGNFPGRFSGRQFSNSRSEMNVSTLELGDSALYLCASSLSSAANTEAFFGQGTRLTVV.

This clonotype was seen a few times. V gene TRBV13 combines with J gene TRBJ1-2; the D gene is possibly TRBD1 (5 bases). V lost 5 bases to trimming and J lost 5 bases, with 15 bases between them. The CDR3 covers 14 residues. Germline lookup yields CDR1 PRHDT and CDR2 FYEKMQ (reference sequence). The CDR3 nucleotides read TGTGCCAGCAGCCAAGGGAGGGGCGCATATGGCTACACCTTC. Its translation is CASSQGRGAYGYTF.

About this clonotype: This may be a read error, as it is one base from a much larger clone. The gene calls are TRBV20-1 and TRBJ2-7; 9 bases map to TRBD2. The germline V gene encodes CDR1 DFQATT and CDR2 SNEGSKA (reference sequence). CDR3 length: 15 amino acids. For the CDR3, the DNA is TGCAGTGCTAGGGTGACTAGCGGACTTTCCTACGAGCAGCACTTC. Translating gives CSARVTSGLSYEQHF.

This clonotype was detected ten times or more. The chain has TRBV28 and TRBJ2-7, with 8 bases that match TRBD2. J gave up 4 bases and V 3 bases, and 5 bases lay outside the gene matches. Germline assignment: CDR1 MDHEN and CDR2 SYDVKM. The CDR3 spans 14 residues. The CDR3 loop is CASSLTSVSYEQYF. The DNA of the CDR3 is TGTGCCAGCAGTTTGACTAGCGTATCGTACGAGCAGTACTTC.

This clonotype was observed a few times. The chain recombines TRBV29-1 with TRBJ2-5, with 8 bases matching TRBD1. The CDR3 is made up of 17 amino acids. V lost 6 bases to trimming and J lost 8 bases; unmatched junction nucleotides: 23. CDR1 SQVTM and CDR2 ANQGSEA come from the germline V gene. CDR3 nucleotides: TGCAGCGTCGGGGACCGCTATACCTCACAGGGGGTGGGAACCCAGTACTTC. Amino acids: CSVGDRYTSQGVGTQYF.

This chain joins TRBV7-2 and TRBJ1-1; a possible D gene is TRBD1 (5 bases). The CDR3 totals 10 residues. Germline V gives CDR1 SGHTA, CDR2 FQGNSA. Between the trimmed V and J ends, which lost 7 bases and 11 bases, there was a span of 11 bases. The chain's CDR3 is CASIGTGAFF. For the CDR3, the DNA is TGTGCCAGCATCGGGACGGGCGCTTTCTTT.

The table lists this clonotype with many counts. The chain recombines TRBV20-1 with TRBJ2-5; D may be TRBD2 (5 bases). V was trimmed by 3 bases and J by 1 base, leaving 15 bases between them. The germline CDR1 and CDR2 sequences are DFQATT and SNEGSKA (reference sequence). CDR3 length: 15 residues. This chain's CDR3 is CSARTTLGPQETQYF. CDR3 coding DNA: TGCAGTGCTAGGACCACACTAGGGCCCCAAGAGACCCAGTACTTC.

The J gene is TRBJ2-4, the V gene TRBV6-5; D is possibly TRBD1 (6 bases). Germline V CDR1 and CDR2: MNHEY, SVGAGI. V was clipped by 0 bases and J by 1 base, with 22 bases between them. This CDR3 has 20 residues. This chain's CDR3 is CASSYSITSPTGMAKNIQYF. CDR3 DNA sequence: TGTGCCAGCAGTTACTCGATAACGAGCCCAACAGGGATGGCCAAAAACATTCAGTACTTC.

This rearrangement joins TRBV19 to TRBJ1-2, with 8 bases that match TRBD1. This CDR3 is built from 14 residues. CDR1 and CDR2 from the germline V gene are LNHDA and SQIVND (reference sequence). V shed 8 bases, J shed 8 bases, and the junction held 13 bases outside the gene matches. The CDR3 spells CASAGQGWGEGYTF. CDR3 coding DNA: TGTGCCAGTGCAGGACAGGGATGGGGAGAGGGCTACACCTTC.

Comment on this clonotype: Since a much larger clone is just one base distant, this may be a read error. This likely comes from a read error, as the CDR3 has no conserved phenylalanine or tryptophan at its end. This chain uses TRBV5-1 with TRBJ2-5, with D perhaps TRBD2 (7 bases). This CDR3 is built from 13 residues. The germline CDR1 and CDR2 sequences are SGHRS and YFSETQ. CDR3 residues: CASRIQGGETQYL. The CDR3 bases are TGTGCCAGCAGAATACAGGGAGGGGAGACCCAGTACCTC.

This clonotype was seen repeatedly, ten times or more. The chain recombines TRBV28 with TRBJ2-5; 8 bases agree with TRBD1. This CDR3 has 18 amino acids. Germline V gives CDR1 MDHEN, CDR2 SYDVKM. Losses at the gene ends were 5 bases for V and 3 bases for J; bases not matched to a gene: 17. The CDR3, as DNA: TGTGCCAGCAGTCACCATGACAGGGGTCCTAAACCGGAAGAGACCCAGTACTTC. It yields the protein CASSHHDRGPKPEETQYF. Together with reference TRBV28 and TRBJ2-5, the CDR3 gives the full variable domain: DVKVTQSSRYLVKRTGEKVFLECVQDMDHENMFWYRQDPGLGLRLIYFSYDVKMKEKGDIPEGYSVSREKKERFSLILESASTNQTSMYLCASSHHDRGPKPEETQYFGPGTRLLVL.

J is TRBJ1-1 and V is TRBV5-1, with D possibly being TRBD1 (6 bases). Per germline, CDR1 SGHRS and CDR2 YFSETQ. There are 13 residues in the CDR3. Trimming removed 6 bases at V and 0 bases at J, with 9 bases between. The DNA of the CDR3 is TGCGCCAGCACAGGGGAACTGAACACTGAAGCTTTCTTT. Residues: CASTGELNTEAFF. Full variable domain (missing parts from reference TRBV5-1 and TRBJ1-1): KAGVTQTPRYLIKTRGQQVTLSCSPISGHRSVSWYQQTPGQGLQFLFEYFSETQRNKGNFPGRFSGRQFSNSRSEMNVSTLELGDSALYLCASTGELNTEAFFGQGTRLTVV.

This clonotype was seen a few times. The chain has TRBV5-1 and TRBJ2-7; D may be TRBD2 (5 bases). The length of the CDR3 is 13 residues. Trimming took 1 base from V and 6 from J, leaving 11 bases between them. Germline V gene data show CDR1 as SGHRS and CDR2 as YFSETQ. The CDR3 loop reads CASSLYLAGEQYF. For the CDR3, the DNA is TGCGCCAGCAGCTTGTACCTAGCCGGCGAGCAGTACTTC.

The table lists this clonotype with many counts. The chain is built from TRBV7-3 and TRBJ2-7; perhaps TRBD2 as D (6 bases). The germline CDR1 and CDR2 sequences are SGHTA and FQGTGA. V lost 1 base and J 5 bases, leaving 15 bases between the germline ends. CDR3 length: 15 amino acids. This CDR3 is CASSLRQGGGDEQYF. DNA for the CDR3: TGTGCCAGCAGCTTAAGGCAGGGAGGTGGCGACGAGCAGTACTTC.

This clonotype has a handful of counts. The J gene is TRBJ2-3, the V gene TRBV29-1; D is ambiguous. Looked up from germline, CDR1 is SQVTM and CDR2 is ANQGSEA. CDR3 length equals 12 residues. Trimming pared 1 base from V and 4 bases from J, leaving 6 bases between. Written as DNA, the CDR3 is TGCAGCGTTGAAGGTGCGGCAGATACGCAGTATTTT. The encoded protein is CSVEGAADTQYF.

The table lists this clonotype with a few counts. The V call is TRBV20-1, the J call TRBJ2-3, with 7 bases matching TRBD2. V dropped 6 bases and J dropped 3; count of bases not matched to a gene: 6. CDR1 and CDR2 from the germline V gene are DFQATT and SNEGSKA (reference sequence). This CDR3 is 13 amino acids long. The CDR3 region is CSAKTSWTDTQYF. As DNA, the CDR3 is TGCAGTGCCAAGACTAGCTGGACAGATACGCAGTATTTT.

In this sample, this clonotype turned up many times. The rearrangement uses TRBV27 and TRBJ2-7, with D possibly TRBD2 on 5 matching bases. V was clipped by 3 bases and J by 2 bases, with 14 bases between them. This CDR3 is 15 amino acids long. Per the germline V gene, CDR1 is MNHEY and CDR2 is SMNVEV (reference sequence). The CDR3 region is CASSLLSSRPYEQYF. The CDR3 nucleotides are TGTGCCAGCAGTTTGCTTTCTAGCCGACCCTACGAGCAGTACTTC.

This chain connects TRBV29-1 to TRBJ2-7; tentatively, D is TRBD1 (6 bases). The germline V gene has CDR1 SQVTM and CDR2 ANQGSEA. There are 14 residues in the CDR3. V gave up 6 bases and J gave up 0 bases, with 15 bases separating them. The CDR3, as DNA: TGCAGCGTGACGAAAGACAGGACCTCCTACGAGCAGTACTTC. As protein: CSVTKDRTSYEQYF.

This clonotype was counted at least ten times. The V and J genes are TRBV12-3 or TRBV12-4 and TRBJ1-4; possibly TRBD1 for D (6 bases). The CDR3 spans 16 residues. Trimming stripped 4 bases from V and 8 bases from J, with 20 bases between. The CDR3 reads CASSSRGTHFGEKLFF. CDR3 bases: TGTGCCAGCAGTTCCCGGGGGACACACTTCGGGGAAAAACTGTTTTTT.

This rearrangement joins TRBV7-6 to TRBJ2-2; 7 nucleotides agree with TRBD1. The CDR3 is made up of 16 amino acids. J was trimmed by 7 bases and V by 5 bases; bases with no gene match: 13. The germline V gene has CDR1 SGHVS and CDR2 FNYEAQ. DNA for the CDR3: TGTGCCAGCAGCCCGGGTACAGGGGACAATTACGGGGAGCTGTTTTTT. This codes for CASSPGTGDNYGELFF.

This clonotype was seen at least ten times. CDR3 in DNA: TGTGCCAGCAGCGACCCGGGACCAAGCTCCTACAATGAGCAGTTCTTC. Its protein is CASSDPGPSSYNEQFF. V is TRBV6-1 and J is TRBJ2-1, with D perhaps being TRBD1 or TRBD2 (5 bases each). CDR3 length equals 16 residues. CDR1 MNHNS and CDR2 SASEGT come from the germline V gene. The V gene lost 6 bases and the J gene lost 0 bases, with 15 bases spanning the gap.

In its sample, this clonotype was seen many times. V gene TRBV28 combines with J gene TRBJ1-2; 9 bases fit TRBD1. V was pared by 2 bases and J by 3 bases, with 4 bases of the junction left unmatched. The CDR3 covers 15 residues. Looked up from germline, CDR1 is MDHEN and CDR2 is SYDVKM. CDR3 nucleotides: TGTGCCAGCAGTTTAAATACAGGGGGCGACTATGGCTACACCTTC. Translated: CASSLNTGGDYGYTF.

The chain uses TRBV19 and TRBJ1-1; D gene uncertain. This CDR3 contains 17 residues. V lost 4 bases and J lost 1, with 19 bases in between. CDR1 is LNHDA, CDR2 SQIVND, per germline (reference sequence). CDR3 coding DNA: TGTGCCAGTAGTACGCAAGATCTAAACCGTGGGAACACTGAAGCTTTCTTT. Its translation is CASSTQDLNRGNTEAFF.

This clonotype showed up just once. The chain is built from TRBV28 and TRBJ2-1; possibly TRBD1 for D (6 bases). V was pared by 6 bases and J by 1 base, with 16 bases between. Germline loops: CDR1 MDHEN, CDR2 SYDVKM. The CDR3 extends over 16 amino acids. CDR3 in amino acids: CASSIGTLTSYNEQFF. CDR3 nucleotide sequence: TGTGCCAGCAGCATCGGGACACTTACTTCCTACAATGAGCAGTTCTTC.